This T cell receptor (beta chain) is drawn from a study of response to subunit inactivated influenza vaccine. Whole-study findings and limits: New T cells are recruited in small numbers by each seasonal influenza vaccination, according to the authors' suggestion.

CDR1 and CDR2 from the germline V gene are SQVTM and ANQGSEA. Trimming removed 6 bases from V and 3 bases from J, with 15 bases in between. The CDR3 is 13 residues long. TCRdb processed the RT-PCR reads anew with MiXCR; each CDR3 protein has one entry. The sample holds hundreds of thousands of distinct CDR3 sequences, roughly 20% seen once. This clonotype was found many times. Its antigen is not known. Material: PBMCs from blood, obtained around 5 days after vaccination. The chain joins TRBV29-1 to TRBJ2-7; perhaps TRBD1 as D (6 bases). This sequence was found in a man aged 50 or older who received an inactivated influenza vaccine. This CDR3 is CSVSLGTNYEQYF. CDR3 nucleotide sequence: TGCAGCGTGTCTCTGGGGACAAACTACGAGCAGTACTTC.